This T cell receptor beta chain was found in a study of OX40 agonist ivuxolimab in advanced cancers. Germline V CDR1 and CDR2: KGHSH, LQKENI. This CDR3 has 12 residues. Trimming pared 8 bases from V and 0 bases from J, leaving 6 bases between. Produced via immunoSEQ multiplex PCR; TCRdb's table is partial and in-frame only. Here the sample spans about 63,000 clones, roughly nine tenths being singletons. The chain employs TRBV18 and TRBJ2-3, with D unclear. This receptor was identified in an adult with an advanced solid tumor such as melanoma, head and neck, liver or kidney cancer. The input for sequencing was CD4+ or CD8+ T cells sorted from blood, taken in a trial of the OX40 agonist ivuxolimab. The CDR3 DNA reads TGTGCCAGCGCCCGGAGCACAGATACGCAGTATTTT. It codes for CASARSTDTQYF.